These 28 T cell receptor beta chains originate from one sample sequenced in a study of Ad26.COV2.S vaccination and SARS-CoV-2 variants. Clones were sequenced by immunoSEQ multiplex PCR, and TCRdb holds only the in-frame ones, with some missing. The sample has about 350,000 clones; 87% are singletons. Treatment defined: approximately 18 received Ad26.COV2.S at low or high dose, single or two shots; about 5 received placebo; per-sample allocation not given. Collection of the samples took place on day 63 after the first injection of vaccine or placebo. The sequenced sample was peripheral blood, obtained in a trial of Ad26.COV2.S vaccine versus placebo. Receptors were obtained from a person aged 18 to 59 who received the Ad26.COV2.S COVID-19 vaccine or a placebo.

This clone came up once. The genes are TRBV11-3 and TRBJ2-1; no firm D call. The CDR3 is 14 amino acids. Trimming left V 0 bases short and J 5 bases short, with 8 bases between. The germline V gene has CDR1 SGHNT and CDR2 YENEEA. For the CDR3, the DNA is TGTGCCAGCAGCTTAGATGTGGAACACAATGAGCAGTTCTTC. This translates into CASSLDVEHNEQFF.

The chain has TRBV4-3 and TRBJ2-3; 9 bases are a match to TRBD2. The CDR3 loop spans 16 amino acids. The V gene's germline CDR1 is LGHNA and CDR2 YSLEER. V shed 0 bases, J shed 5 bases, and the junction held 6 bases outside the gene matches. CDR3 bases: TGCGCCAGCAGCCAAGATGTGCGGGGGGGTGAAGATACGCAGTATTTT. Translating gives CASSQDVRGGEDTQYF.

Remarks on this clone: The sample holds other DNA sequences that translate to the same CDR3. The chain is built from TRBV7-8 and TRBJ1-1; 9 bases fit TRBD1. From germline, CDR1 is SGHVS and CDR2 FQNEAQ. V lost 6 bases, J lost 4 bases, and 9 bases stayed unmatched. The CDR3 runs 15 residues. The CDR3 region is CASSPYRGPRTEAFF. DNA of the CDR3: TGTGCCAGCAGTCCATACAGGGGGCCGCGCACTGAAGCTTTCTTT.

As concerns this clone: The sample has other DNA sequences that encode this CDR3 too. The genes are TRBV30 and TRBJ2-3; tentative D call: TRBD2 (6 bases). V dropped 2 bases and J dropped 4 bases, with 7 bases sitting between them. Germline loops: CDR1 GTSNPN, CDR2 SVGIG (reference sequence). CDR3 length: 12 amino acids. The CDR3 region is CAWSPGADTQYF. In nucleotides, the CDR3 is TGTGCCTGGAGTCCGGGGGCAGATACGCAGTATTTT. Supplemented by reference TRBV30 and TRBJ2-3, the full variable domain reads SQTIHQWPATLVQPVGSPLSLECTVEGTSNPNLYWYRQAAGRGLQLLFYSVGIGQISSEVPQNLSASRPQDRQFILSSKKLLLSDSGFYLCAWSPGADTQYFGPGTRLTVL.

This clone was counted a single time. This chain connects TRBV7-9 to TRBJ1-3; TRBD1 is a possible D gene (5 bases). Germline V lookup: CDR1 SEHNR, CDR2 FQNEAQ (reference sequence). V lost 1 base and J 3 bases, leaving 10 bases between the germline ends. This CDR3 has 15 amino acids. CDR3 DNA: TGTGCCAGCAGCTTAGGGACATCGAGTGGAAACACCATATATTTT. Encoded protein: CASSLGTSSGNTIYF. Full variable domain (rest looked up from reference TRBV7-9 and TRBJ1-3): DTGVSQNPRHKITKRGQNVTFRCDPISEHNRLYWYRQTLGQGPEFLTYFQNEAQLEKSRLLSDRFSAERPKGSFSTLEIQRTEQGDSAMYLCASSLGTSSGNTIYFGEGSWLTVV.

The chain joins TRBV3-1 (or the pseudogene TRBV3-2) to TRBJ2-1; D possibly corresponds to TRBD2 (7 bases). This CDR3 is 19 amino acids long. CDR1 and CDR2 (germline): LGHDT, YNNKEL (reference sequence). Trimming cost V 3 bases and J 0 bases, with 21 bases left between them. Here the CDR3 reads CASSQRGGLTVVSYNEQFF. The DNA of the CDR3 is TGTGCCAGCAGCCAGAGGGGGGGCTTGACGGTCGTCTCCTACAATGAGCAGTTCTTC.

The chain employs TRBV3-1 (or the pseudogene TRBV3-2) and TRBJ2-3; D is unresolved. V was trimmed by 3 bases and J by 4 bases, leaving 2 bases between them. Germline CDR1 LGHDT, CDR2 YNNKEL (reference sequence). The CDR3 is 11 amino acids. CDR3 region: CASSHADTQYF. DNA of the CDR3: TGTGCCAGCAGCCACGCAGATACGCAGTATTTT.

The chain couples TRBV5-1 to TRBJ2-3; the match to TRBD2 covers 12 bases. V dropped 4 bases and J dropped 5; count of bases not matched to a gene: 2. Germline CDR1 SGHRS, CDR2 YFSETQ. The CDR3 extends over 14 amino acids. The chain's CDR3 is CASSPGLAGDTQYF. The CDR3 DNA sequence: TGCGCCAGCAGCCCGGGACTAGCGGGAGATACGCAGTATTTT.

The chain carries TRBV19 and TRBJ1-4, with a possible D match to TRBD1 (6 bases). Trimming cost V 7 bases and J 4 bases, with 16 bases left between them. The CDR3 is 15 amino acids. The germline gives CDR1 LNHDA, CDR2 SQIVND (reference sequence). CDR3 in amino acids: CASTQDSTLNEKLFF. CDR3 in DNA: TGTGCCAGTACCCAGGACAGTACACTTAATGAAAAACTGTTTTTT.

The sample holds a few counts of this clone. V usage is TRBV4-1 and J usage is TRBJ1-1; 8 nucleotides line up with TRBD1. The CDR3 is 15 amino acids. The germline gives CDR1 MGHRA, CDR2 YSYEKL. V gave up 1 base and J gave up 0 bases; unmatched junction bases: 1. The CDR3, as DNA: TGCGCCAGCAGCCAAGGACAGGGGATGAACACTGAAGCTTTCTTT. This gives the protein CASSQGQGMNTEAFF.

The chain links TRBV12-5 to TRBJ1-5, with 7 bases that match TRBD1. J was trimmed by 6 bases and V by 1 base; bases with no gene match: 3. This CDR3 spans 14 amino acids. CDR1 LGHNT and CDR2 FRNRAP come from the germline V gene. The CDR3 sequence is CASGLGQGSQPQHF. CDR3 nucleotides: TGTGCTAGTGGTTTGGGACAGGGCAGTCAGCCCCAGCATTTT. Using reference TRBV12-5 and TRBJ1-5 for the parts outside the CDR3, the full variable domain is DARVTQTPRHKVTEMGQEVTMRCQPILGHNTVFWYRQTMMQGLELLAYFRNRAPLDDSGMPKDRFSAEMPDATLATLKIQPSEPRDSAVYFCASGLGQGSQPQHFGDGTRLSIL.

The V call is TRBV6-2 or TRBV6-3, the J call TRBJ2-3; either TRBD1 or TRBD2 may fit D (5 bases each). CDR3 length equals 16 residues. Germline-derived CDR1 and CDR2 are MNHEY and SVGEGT. V was pared by 2 bases and J by 4 bases, with 16 bases between. CDR3 nucleotide sequence: TGTGCCAGCAGTTACGTTTCCAGTGGGGGTGCAGATACGCAGTATTTT. It specifies CASSYVSSGGADTQYF.

This clone was seen a handful of times. The chain joins TRBV29-1 to TRBJ1-2, with 8 bases that match TRBD1. Trimming at V came to 1 base and at J to 6 bases, leaving 13 bases not matched to a gene. Germline CDR1 and CDR2: SQVTM and ANQGSEA. The CDR3 is 16 residues long. CDR3 DNA: TGCAGCGTTGAAGCTTGGCGGACAGGGCGAACAAATGGCTACACCTTC. It translates to CSVEAWRTGRTNGYTF.

This chain uses TRBV19 with TRBJ1-2; 10 bases line up with TRBD1. There are 16 residues in the CDR3. Germline CDR1 and CDR2: LNHDA and SQIVND (reference sequence). V dropped 7 bases and J dropped 11; count of bases not matched to a gene: 19. CDR3 nucleotides: TGTGCCAGTAACACGGGACAGGGGATTTACAAAGGGCCTTACACCTTC. It is translated as CASNTGQGIYKGPYTF.

This sequence joins TRBV9 and TRBJ1-5; a weak D match, TRBD1 (5 bases). V was shortened by 0 bases and J by 4 bases, with 11 bases between the two germline ends. The CDR3 is 15 amino acids. The V gene's germline CDR1 is SGDLS and CDR2 YYNGEE. CDR3 in DNA: TGTGCCAGCAGCGTAGGGGGGGGACCGAATCAGCCCCAGCATTTT. It yields the protein CASSVGGGPNQPQHF.

This clone was seen a handful of times. The genes are TRBV5-5 and TRBJ1-2; D perhaps matches TRBD1 (5 bases). Trimming removed 0 bases at V and 6 bases at J, with 12 bases between. Germline CDR1 reads SGHKS; CDR2 reads YYEKEE (reference sequence). This CDR3 contains 14 residues. The CDR3 sequence: CASSLGGVRDGYTF. As DNA, the CDR3 is TGTGCCAGCAGCTTGGGCGGAGTCAGGGATGGCTACACCTTC.

The chain links TRBV7-9 to TRBJ1-5, with 9 bases fitting TRBD1. CDR1 and CDR2 from the germline V gene are SEHNR and FQNEAQ (reference sequence). The V and J ends lost 5 bases and 0 bases, in that order; junction bases with no gene match: 11. The CDR3 covers 18 residues. The chain's CDR3 is CASSPIGTGLHSNQPQHF. CDR3 DNA sequence: TGTGCCAGCAGCCCCATCGGGACAGGGCTCCATAGCAATCAGCCCCAGCATTTT.

This sequence joins TRBV6-6 and TRBJ2-3; D possibly corresponds to TRBD2 (5 bases). The germline CDR1 and CDR2 sequences are MNHNY and SVGAGI (reference sequence). Trimming stripped 6 bases from V and 6 bases from J, with 19 bases between. This CDR3 is built from 15 residues. The DNA for the CDR3 is TGTGCCAGCAGCCAGGACTCGCCCGCAATTGATACGCAGTATTTT. It codes for CASSQDSPAIDTQYF.

The CDR3 loop reads CASSPRLAGGPRADTQYF. DNA of the CDR3: TGCGCCAGCAGCCCGCGATTAGCGGGGGGGCCACGGGCAGATACGCAGTATTTT. This chain uses TRBV5-1 with TRBJ2-3; 11 nucleotides match TRBD2. The V gene end was trimmed by 4 bases and the J gene end by 4 bases; junction bases not matched to a gene: 14. This CDR3 contains 18 residues. Germline CDR1 is SGHRS and CDR2 is YFSETQ. Variable domain in full (rest from reference TRBV5-1 and TRBJ2-3): KAGVTQTPRYLIKTRGQQVTLSCSPISGHRSVSWYQQTPGQGLQFLFEYFSETQRNKGNFPGRFSGRQFSNSRSEMNVSTLELGDSALYLCASSPRLAGGPRADTQYFGPGTRLTVL.

This clone was seen a handful of times. This sequence joins TRBV13 and TRBJ1-2; TRBD1 aligns across 9 bases. Germline lookup yields CDR1 PRHDT and CDR2 FYEKMQ (reference sequence). The CDR3 covers 17 residues. V trimming: 5 bases; J trimming: 6 bases; junction bases outside the gene matches: 16. The CDR3 DNA reads TGTGCCAGCAGCCCAAAAGTCGGAGGGACAGGGTTCCATGGCTACACCTTC. Its translation is CASSPKVGGTGFHGYTF.

This clone has at least ten counts. V gene TRBV18 combines with J gene TRBJ1-1; 7 bases align to TRBD1. V shed 3 bases and J 1 base; nucleotides not matched to a gene: 11. The V gene's germline CDR1 is KGHSH and CDR2 LQKENI. The CDR3 has 17 residues. The CDR3 bases are TGTGCCAGCTCACCGAATCGTCCCGGGACAGAGAACACTGAAGCTTTCTTT. Protein: CASSPNRPGTENTEAFF.

The chain uses TRBV6-4 and TRBJ1-2; D is ambiguous. V was trimmed by 3 bases and J by 7 bases, leaving 18 bases between them. Germline CDR1 and CDR2: MRHNA and SNTAGT. This CDR3 contains 15 residues. The CDR3 nucleotides are TGTGCCAGCAGTGAAAGTGGGATGGTGAGGTCTGGCTACACCTTC. Translation gives CASSESGMVRSGYTF.

The chain employs TRBV5-1 and TRBJ1-1; D is ambiguous. Looked up from germline, CDR1 is SGHRS and CDR2 is YFSETQ. CDR3 length: 13 residues. The V and J ends lost 3 bases and 7 bases respectively, with 13 bases between them. CDR3 sequence reads: CASSSKGPVEAFF. The CDR3, as DNA: TGCGCCAGCAGCTCCAAAGGGCCAGTTGAAGCTTTCTTT.

V and J are TRBV2 and TRBJ1-3, with TRBD1 identical over 11 bases. There are 15 residues in the CDR3. J lost 4 bases, V lost 6 bases, and 5 bases had no gene match. Germline CDR1 and CDR2: SNHLY and FYNNEI. The CDR3 loop is CASRWTGGSGNTIYF. Written as DNA, the CDR3 is TGTGCCAGCAGGTGGACAGGGGGCAGCGGAAACACCATATATTTT. Full variable domain (rest looked up from reference TRBV2 and TRBJ1-3): EPEVTQTPSHQVTQMGQEVILRCVPISNHLYFYWYRQILGQKVEFLVSFYNNEISEKSEIFDDQFSVERPDGSNFTLKIRSTKLEDSAMYFCASRWTGGSGNTIYFGEGSWLTVV.

The V and J genes are TRBV11-2 and TRBJ1-1, with a weak D call TRBD1 (6 bases). Trimming took 5 bases from V and 5 from J, leaving 18 bases between them. The germline V gene has CDR1 SGHAT and CDR2 FQNNGV. This CDR3 is built from 15 residues. The CDR3 reads CASSVGGRFDTEAFF. The CDR3 DNA reads TGTGCCAGCAGCGTGGGGGGCAGGTTCGATACTGAAGCTTTCTTT.

Only one count was recorded for this clone. The V gene is TRBV5-4, the J gene TRBJ2-7; possible D gene TRBD2, 6 bases. The CDR3 runs to 14 residues. From germline, CDR1 is SGHNT and CDR2 YYREEE (reference sequence). V gave up 0 bases and J gave up 11 bases, with 18 bases separating them. The CDR3 region is CASSLAGGPAQKYF. CDR3 coding DNA: TGTGCCAGCAGCTTGGCCGGGGGACCAGCGCAAAAGTACTTC.

This chain joins TRBV7-8 and TRBJ2-1; D is perhaps TRBD2 (5 bases). The CDR3 sequence is 15 residues long. V lost 5 bases and J 0 bases, leaving 11 bases between the germline ends. Looked up from germline, CDR1 is SGHVS and CDR2 is FQNEAQ. The CDR3 here is CASSPATSSYNEQFF. In nucleotides, the CDR3 is TGTGCCAGCAGCCCCGCAACTAGCTCCTACAATGAGCAGTTCTTC.

This chain uses TRBV4-2 with TRBJ1-6, with 7 positions matching TRBD1. Germline-derived CDR1 and CDR2 are LGHNA and YNFKEQ. The ends lost 4 bases at V and 8 bases at J; junction bases unmatched: 8. CDR3 length equals 15 residues. The CDR3 DNA sequence: TGTGCCAGCAGCCCTGACAGGGCGAACGATTCACCCCTCCACTTT. It translates to CASSPDRANDSPLHF.